These 21 T cell receptor beta chains originate from one sample sequenced in a study of control samples from healthy donors and cancer patients. Produced via immunoSEQ multiplex PCR; TCRdb's table is partial and in-frame only. The sample includes 130,000 to 150,000 clones, more than 85% of them seen just once. Sequencing input: blood. These receptors were collected from a young man in good health.

J is TRBJ2-1 and V is TRBV24-1; D is unresolved. Trimming pared 4 bases from V and 13 bases from J, leaving 10 bases between. Germline V gene data show CDR1 as KGHDR and CDR2 as SFDVKD. This CDR3 region has 11 residues. The CDR3 sequence: CATSETNVQFF. The CDR3 region has the DNA TGTGCCACCAGTGAAACTAATGTTCAGTTCTTC.

The chain recombines TRBV7-6 with TRBJ1-1; tentatively, D is TRBD1 (5 bases). CDR1 SGHVS and CDR2 FNYEAQ come from the germline V gene. The CDR3 runs 13 residues. V was pared by 5 bases and J by 4 bases, with 11 bases between. CDR3: CASSPRGGTEAFF. CDR3 coding DNA: TGTGCCAGCAGCCCTAGGGGCGGCACTGAAGCTTTCTTT.

The V and J genes are TRBV19 and TRBJ1-6; tentative D call: TRBD1 (6 bases). Germline lookup yields CDR1 LNHDA and CDR2 SQIVND (reference sequence). CDR3 length: 14 amino acids. The V gene lost 5 bases and the J gene lost 10 bases, with 15 bases spanning the gap. CDR3 sequence (DNA): TGTGCCAGTAGTCCGACAGGCGGAGGATCACCCCTCCACTTT. It yields the protein CASSPTGGGSPLHF.

This chain joins TRBV11-2 and TRBJ1-6, with D perhaps TRBD1 (5 bases). Germline V CDR1 and CDR2: SGHAT, FQNNGV. The ends were cut back, 2 bases at V and 13 bases at J, with 15 bases in the middle. CDR3 length: 14 residues. The CDR3 here is CASSLRGEAAPLHF. CDR3 nucleotide sequence: TGTGCCAGCAGCTTACGGGGGGAGGCGGCGCCCCTCCACTTT.

This clone was seen just once. The chain combines TRBV4-1 with TRBJ1-3, with unresolved D. The CDR3 has 15 residues. From germline, CDR1 is MGHRA and CDR2 YSYEKL. Between the trimmed V and J ends, which lost 1 base and 0 bases, there was a span of 7 bases. As DNA, the CDR3 is TGCGCCAGCAGCCAAGTGGTTAACTCTGGAAACACCATATATTTT. Amino acids: CASSQVVNSGNTIYF.

The rearrangement uses TRBV24-1 and TRBJ2-1, with D possibly TRBD1 on 5 matching bases. In germline, CDR1 is KGHDR, CDR2 SFDVKD. Trimming took 4 bases from V and 5 from J, leaving 11 bases between them. The CDR3 spans 14 residues. CDR3 residues: CATSDYKGNNEQFF. The CDR3 bases are TGTGCCACCAGTGACTATAAGGGGAACAATGAGCAGTTCTTC.

V and J are TRBV7-3 and TRBJ1-6, with D hard to call. The V gene lost 2 bases and the J gene lost 0 bases, with 8 bases spanning the gap. This CDR3 is 16 amino acids long. The germline gives CDR1 SGHTA, CDR2 FQGTGA. Here the CDR3 reads CASSLSRSSYNSPLHF. DNA for the CDR3: TGTGCCAGCAGCTTATCCAGGAGCTCCTATAATTCACCCCTCCACTTT.

The genes are TRBV6-5 and TRBJ1-6, with TRBD1 matching 8 bases. The CDR3 totals 14 residues. Germline loops: CDR1 MNHEY, CDR2 SVGAGI. V shed 3 bases, J shed 9 bases, and the junction held 4 bases outside the gene matches. The CDR3 DNA follows: TGTGCCAGCAGTTATGGGCAGGGGGCTTCACCCCTCCACTTT. Its translation is CASSYGQGASPLHF.

Only one count was recorded for this clone. The chain has TRBV7-6 and TRBJ2-1; 8 bases fit TRBD2. J lost 6 bases, V lost 5 bases, and 9 bases had no gene match. Germline V gene data show CDR1 as SGHVS and CDR2 as FNYEAQ. The CDR3 length is 15 residues. The CDR3 region is CASSPFGGAGNEQFF. CDR3 bases: TGTGCCAGCAGCCCCTTCGGGGGGGCGGGCAATGAGCAGTTCTTC. Full variable domain (rest looked up from reference TRBV7-6 and TRBJ2-1): GAGVSQSPRYKVTKRGQDVALRCDPISGHVSLYWYRQALGQGPEFLTYFNYEAQQDKSGLPNDRFSAERPEGSISTLTIQRTEQRDSAMYRCASSPFGGAGNEQFFGPGTRLTVL.

The rearrangement uses TRBV10-2 and TRBJ2-1, with D perhaps TRBD2 (6 bases). Trimming took off 11 bases at V and 9 bases at J, with 20 bases between the two ends. CDR1 WSHSY and CDR2 SAAADI come from the germline V gene. CDR3 length: 13 amino acids. This chain's CDR3 is CAALWDSQGEQFF. CDR3 coding DNA: TGCGCCGCCCTATGGGACTCCCAGGGTGAGCAGTTCTTC.

The J gene is TRBJ2-7, the V gene TRBV12-5, with 7 bases lining up with TRBD1. The CDR3 runs 13 residues. With V trimmed by 6 bases and J by 6 bases, 8 bases remained unmatched. CDR1 is LGHNT and CDR2 is FRNRAP in the germline V gene. The CDR3 sequence: CASGIDRAVEQYF. The CDR3 DNA is TGTGCTAGTGGAATAGACAGGGCGGTCGAGCAGTACTTC.

The chain uses TRBV27 and TRBJ2-7; 8 bases agree with TRBD2. Germline trimming cut 0 bases from V and 6 bases from J; bases unmatched to any gene: 1. This CDR3 comprises 13 residues. CDR1 and CDR2 from the germline V gene are MNHEY and SMNVEV (reference sequence). CDR3: CASSLSLAGEQYF. The CDR3 DNA follows: TGTGCCAGCAGTTTATCGCTAGCGGGCGAGCAGTACTTC.

The chain combines TRBV6-5 with TRBJ1-2, with D perhaps TRBD1 (5 bases). Germline V CDR1 and CDR2: MNHEY, SVGAGI. This CDR3 has 16 amino acids. V was pared by 0 bases and J by 6 bases, with 17 bases between. CDR3 in amino acids: CASSYSMSGQGHGYTF. Written as DNA, the CDR3 is TGTGCCAGCAGTTACTCGATGTCTGGGCAGGGACATGGCTACACCTTC.

In the case of this clone: The junction does not match germline at one end; this may be a read error. The chain is built from TRBV5-6 and TRBJ1-1, with D uncertain. CDR3 length equals 13 residues. Germline loops: CDR1 SGHDT, CDR2 YYEEEE. CDR3 sequence: CASNLDGNAEAFF. The CDR3 DNA follows: TGTGCCAGCAACCTGGACGGGAACGCTGAAGCTTTCTTT.

The chain is built from TRBV28 and TRBJ1-6; D remains unclear. The CDR3 spans 13 residues. The V end lost 5 bases, the J end lost 14 bases, and 16 bases lay between the germline ends. CDR1 is MDHEN and CDR2 is SYDVKM in the germline V gene. The CDR3 DNA is TGTGCCAGCAGTCCCGGCAATCATCGGACCCTCCACTTT. Its protein product is CASSPGNHRTLHF.

This clone has just one count. The chain couples TRBV9 to TRBJ1-4; no clear D. This CDR3 has 14 residues. The germline V and J ends were trimmed by 5 bases and 8 bases, with 16 bases remaining between them. In germline, CDR1 is SGDLS, CDR2 YYNGEE. CDR3 bases: TGTGCCAGCAGTACGGACGTTTTGAACGAAAAACTGTTTTTT. This encodes CASSTDVLNEKLFF.

J is TRBJ2-6 and V is TRBV29-1; D is possibly TRBD1 or TRBD2 (6 bases each). CDR1 is SQVTM, CDR2 ANQGSEA, per germline. This CDR3 has 15 amino acids. V lost 5 bases, J lost 3 bases, and 14 bases lay in between. CDR3 amino acids: CSVPQGGGGANVLTF. CDR3 nucleotides: TGCAGCGTTCCACAGGGAGGAGGTGGGGCCAACGTCCTGACTTTC. Full variable domain (rest looked up from reference TRBV29-1 and TRBJ2-6): SAVISQKPSRDICQRGTSLTIQCQVDSQVTMMFWYRQQPGQSLTLIATANQGSEATYESGFVIDKFPISRPNLTFSTLTVSNMSPEDSSIYLCSVPQGGGGANVLTFGAGSRLTVL.

CDR3 in amino acids: CATSREGQTLGGNQPQHF. In DNA, the CDR3 is TGTGCCACCAGCAGAGAGGGACAGACCCTTGGAGGCAATCAGCCCCAGCATTTT. V is TRBV15 and J is TRBJ1-5; 7 bases line up with TRBD1. The CDR3 loop spans 18 amino acids. Germline trimming cut 0 bases from V and 2 bases from J; bases unmatched to any gene: 10. Germline CDR1 is LNHNV and CDR2 is YYDKDF (reference sequence).

In DNA form, the CDR3 reads TGTGCCAGCAGGGTACAGGGACTAGGAGCTTTCTTT. Its translation is CASRVQGLGAFF. The chain is built from TRBV27 and TRBJ1-1, with a possible D match to TRBD1 (6 bases). Germline CDR1 reads MNHEY; CDR2 reads SMNVEV (reference sequence). Deletions cut 6 bases from V and 10 bases from J, with 15 bases between. The CDR3 has 12 residues.

The chain uses TRBV9 and TRBJ1-4; 7 nucleotides line up with TRBD1. The ends lost 3 bases at V and 6 bases at J; junction bases unmatched: 2. Germline V gives CDR1 SGDLS, CDR2 YYNGEE. The CDR3 has 13 amino acids. The DNA for the CDR3 is TGTGCCAGCAGCGAAGGGGGCGATGAAAAACTGTTTTTT. Translating it yields CASSEGGDEKLFF.

The chain's CDR3 is CATRGQDLYGYTF. The CDR3 nucleotides read TGTGCCACCAGGGGACAGGACCTTTATGGCTACACCTTC. The chain employs TRBV24-1 and TRBJ1-2, with 8 bases fitting TRBD1. V gave up 7 bases and J gave up 5 bases; unmatched junction bases: 5. This CDR3 contains 13 residues. Germline V gene sequence: CDR1 KGHDR, CDR2 SFDVKD.